This T cell receptor beta chain was sequenced during a study of low-dose radiotherapy and immunotherapy resistance in tumors. Study information: A total of 13 Gy over 26 weeks was given to Cohort 2 as 1 Gy per fraction every two weeks.

TRAV- and TRBV-specific primers, spanning alpha and beta chains, primed first-strand cDNA. Both a constant-region primer and a V-primer adapter served to amplify TCRs across roughly 22 PCR cycles. TCRdb processed the reads anew with MiXCR; each CDR3 protein has one entry. The top ten hold less than 6% of the sample, which has around 79,000 distinct CDR3 sequences, about 19% seen once. The CDR3 has 18 amino acids. The V and J ends lost 6 bases and 0 bases respectively, with 24 bases between them. Germline CDR1 is SQVTM and CDR2 is ANQGSEA. The time point here: before trial treatment. The treatment that donors received included nivolumab, ipilimumab, aspirin, low-dose cyclophosphamide and low-dose radiotherapy. This clonotype was detected ten times or more.

The sequenced sample was PBMCs, obtained before treatment. J is TRBJ2-1 and V is TRBV29-1, with no clear D. The receptor's source is a male donor with prostate cancer. Here the CDR3 reads CSVTSGRSDPSSYNEQFF. In DNA form, the CDR3 reads TGCAGCGTCACCTCCGGAAGATCGGACCCGAGCTCCTACAATGAGCAGTTCTTC.